This T cell receptor (beta chain) is drawn from a study of low-dose radiotherapy and immunotherapy resistance in tumors. Study-wide background: Cohort 1 patients were irradiated with 0.5 Gy fractions every 2 weeks to 6.5 Gy total.

This clonotype came up many times. TRAV- and TRBV-specific primers, spanning alpha and beta chains, primed first-strand cDNA. TCR amplification ran roughly 20 PCR cycles using constant-region and V-primer adapter primers. Amplifying the isolated mRNA was done by in vitro transcription. Via MiXCR, TCRdb re-called the reads, giving one row per CDR3 protein. This repertoire shows 57,000 or so distinct CDR3 sequences, 20% to 25% found once; its top ten account for approximately 5.7%. With 3 bases clipped from V and 4 bases from J, the junction kept 7 bases outside the gene matches. CDR1 and CDR2 (germline): MGHRA, YSYEKL. The CDR3 runs 15 residues. Time point meaning: before trial treatment. Donors were dosed with nivolumab and ipilimumab; they also received aspirin, low-dose cyclophosphamide and low-dose radiotherapy.

Sample: PBMCs, taken before treatment. The chain has TRBV4-1 and TRBJ1-2; 8 bases align to TRBD1. This sequence was found in a male donor with prostate cancer. The DNA of the CDR3 is TGCGCCAGCAGCCAGGGACAGGAGACCTCCTATGGCTACACCTTC. This sequence encodes CASSQGQETSYGYTF.